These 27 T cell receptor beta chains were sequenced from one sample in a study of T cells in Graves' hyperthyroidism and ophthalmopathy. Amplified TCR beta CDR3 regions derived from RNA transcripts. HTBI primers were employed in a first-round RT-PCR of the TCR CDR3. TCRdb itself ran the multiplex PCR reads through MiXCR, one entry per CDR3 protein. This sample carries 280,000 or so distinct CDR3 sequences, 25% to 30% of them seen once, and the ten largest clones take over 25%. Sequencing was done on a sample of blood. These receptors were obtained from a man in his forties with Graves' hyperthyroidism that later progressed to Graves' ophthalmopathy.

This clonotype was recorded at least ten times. The CDR3 DNA reads TGTGCCAGCAGCCCAATTTCCGTCTACGAGCAGTACTTC. Its protein is CASSPISVYEQYF. The rearrangement uses TRBV12-3 or TRBV12-4 and TRBJ2-7; D gene ambiguous. The CDR3 is made up of 13 amino acids. Trimming removed 6 bases from V and 3 bases from J, with 12 bases in between.

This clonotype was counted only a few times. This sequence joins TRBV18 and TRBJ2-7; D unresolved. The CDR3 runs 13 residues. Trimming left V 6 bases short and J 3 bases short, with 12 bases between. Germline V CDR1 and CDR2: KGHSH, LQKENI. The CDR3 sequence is CASSHSSDYEQYF. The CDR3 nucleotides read TGTGCCAGCTCCCATTCGAGCGACTACGAGCAGTACTTC. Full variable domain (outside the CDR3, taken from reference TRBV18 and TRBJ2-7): NAGVMQNPRHLVRRRGQEARLRCSPMKGHSHVYWYRQLPEEGLKFMVYLQKENIIDESGMPKERFSAEFPKEGPSILRIQQVVRGDSAAYFCASSHSSDYEQYFGPGTRLTVT.

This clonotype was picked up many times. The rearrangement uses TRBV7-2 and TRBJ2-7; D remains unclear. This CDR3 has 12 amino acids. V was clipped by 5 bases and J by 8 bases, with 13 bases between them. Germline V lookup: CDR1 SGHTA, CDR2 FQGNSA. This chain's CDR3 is CASSHELVQQYF. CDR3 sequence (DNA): TGTGCCAGCAGCCATGAGTTGGTGCAGCAGTACTTC.

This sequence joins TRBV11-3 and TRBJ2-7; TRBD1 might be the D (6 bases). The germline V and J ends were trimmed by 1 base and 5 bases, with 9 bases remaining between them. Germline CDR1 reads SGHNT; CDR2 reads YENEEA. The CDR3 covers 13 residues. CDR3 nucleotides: TGTGCCAGCAGCTTAGGGTCAGGGGACGAGCAGTACTTC. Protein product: CASSLGSGDEQYF.

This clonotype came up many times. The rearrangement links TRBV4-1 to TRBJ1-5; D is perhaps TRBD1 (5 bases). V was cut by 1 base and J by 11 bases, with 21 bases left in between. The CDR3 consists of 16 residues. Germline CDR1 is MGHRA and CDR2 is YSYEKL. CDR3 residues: CASSQAFEGASGAQHF. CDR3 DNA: TGCGCCAGCAGCCAAGCCTTTGAAGGGGCCAGTGGGGCCCAGCATTTT.

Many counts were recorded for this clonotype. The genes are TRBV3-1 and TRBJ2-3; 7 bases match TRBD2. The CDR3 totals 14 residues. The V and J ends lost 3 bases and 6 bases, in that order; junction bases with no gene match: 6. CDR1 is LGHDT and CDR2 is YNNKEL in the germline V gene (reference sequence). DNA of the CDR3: TGTGCCAGCAGCCAGGGACTACCGTTCGATACGCAGTATTTT. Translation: CASSQGLPFDTQYF.

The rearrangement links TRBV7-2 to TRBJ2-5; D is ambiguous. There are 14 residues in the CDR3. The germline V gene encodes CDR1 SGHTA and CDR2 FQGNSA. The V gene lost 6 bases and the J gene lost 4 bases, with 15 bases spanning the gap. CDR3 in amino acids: CASRLMGSGETQYF. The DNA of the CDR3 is TGTGCCAGCAGATTAATGGGTTCCGGAGAGACCCAGTACTTC.

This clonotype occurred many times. The CDR3 spells CASSAGPRPRETQYF. DNA for the CDR3: TGTGCCAGCTCTGCCGGGCCCCGGCCGAGGGAGACCCAGTACTTC. The V call is TRBV6-5, the J call TRBJ2-5, with unresolved D. V gave up 8 bases and J gave up 5 bases, with 21 bases separating them. The CDR3 totals 15 residues. Germline V gene lookup returns CDR1 MNHEY and CDR2 SVGAGI.

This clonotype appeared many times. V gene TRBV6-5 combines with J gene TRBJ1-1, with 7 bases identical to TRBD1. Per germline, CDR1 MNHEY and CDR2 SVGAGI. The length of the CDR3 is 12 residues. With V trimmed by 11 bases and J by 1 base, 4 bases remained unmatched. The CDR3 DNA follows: TGTGCCTCACAGGGGCCGAACACTGAAGCTTTCTTT. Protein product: CASQGPNTEAFF.

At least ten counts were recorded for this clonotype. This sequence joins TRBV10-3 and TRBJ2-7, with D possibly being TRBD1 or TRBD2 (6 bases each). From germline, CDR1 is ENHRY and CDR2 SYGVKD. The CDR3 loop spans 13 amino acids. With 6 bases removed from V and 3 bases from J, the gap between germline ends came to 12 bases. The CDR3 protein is CAISQGGGYEQYF. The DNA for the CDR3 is TGTGCCATCAGCCAAGGAGGGGGCTACGAGCAGTACTTC.

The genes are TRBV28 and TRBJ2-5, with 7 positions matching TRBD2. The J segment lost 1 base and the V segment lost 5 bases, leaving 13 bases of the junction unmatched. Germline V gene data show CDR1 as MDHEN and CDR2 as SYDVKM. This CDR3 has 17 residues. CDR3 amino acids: CASSPPLTSLVQETQYF. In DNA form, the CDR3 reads TGTGCCAGCAGTCCCCCCTTGACTAGCTTGGTCCAAGAGACCCAGTACTTC.

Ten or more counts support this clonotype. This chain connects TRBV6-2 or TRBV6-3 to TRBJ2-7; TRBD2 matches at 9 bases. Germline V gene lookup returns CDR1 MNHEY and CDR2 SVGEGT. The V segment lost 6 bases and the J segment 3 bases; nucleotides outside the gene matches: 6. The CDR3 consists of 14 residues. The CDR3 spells CASRGTSQGYEQYF. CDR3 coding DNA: TGTGCCAGCAGAGGGACTAGCCAGGGCTACGAGCAGTACTTC.

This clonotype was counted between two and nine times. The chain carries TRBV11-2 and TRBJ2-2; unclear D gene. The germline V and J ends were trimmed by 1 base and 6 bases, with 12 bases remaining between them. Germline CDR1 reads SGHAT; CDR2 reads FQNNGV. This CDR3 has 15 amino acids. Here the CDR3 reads CASSLVATKAGELFF. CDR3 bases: TGTGCCAGCAGCTTAGTAGCCACTAAGGCCGGGGAGCTGTTTTTT. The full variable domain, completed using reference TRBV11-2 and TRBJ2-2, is EAGVAQSPRYKIIEKRQSVAFWCNPISGHATLYWYQQILGQGPKLLIQFQNNGVVDDSQLPKDRFSAERLKGVDSTLKIQPAKLEDSAVYLCASSLVATKAGELFFGEGSRLTVL.

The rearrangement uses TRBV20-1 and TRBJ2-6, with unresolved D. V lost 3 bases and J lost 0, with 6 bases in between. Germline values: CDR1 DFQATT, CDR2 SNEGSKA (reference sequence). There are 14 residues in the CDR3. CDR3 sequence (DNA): TGCAGTGCTAGGTGGACCTCTGGGGCCAACGTCCTGACTTTC. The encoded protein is CSARWTSGANVLTF.

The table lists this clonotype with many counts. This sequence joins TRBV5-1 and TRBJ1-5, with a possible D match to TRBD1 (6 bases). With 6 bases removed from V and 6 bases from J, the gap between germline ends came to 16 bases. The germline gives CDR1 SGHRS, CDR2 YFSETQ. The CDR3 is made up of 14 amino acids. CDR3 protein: CASNDITGLQPQHF. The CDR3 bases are TGCGCCAGCAACGACATTACAGGGCTTCAGCCCCAGCATTTT.

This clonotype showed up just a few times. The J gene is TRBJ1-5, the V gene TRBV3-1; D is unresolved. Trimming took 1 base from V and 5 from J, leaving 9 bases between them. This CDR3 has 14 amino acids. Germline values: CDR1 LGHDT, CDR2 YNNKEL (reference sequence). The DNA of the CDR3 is TGTGCCAGCAGCCAAGGTAACGGGGATCAGCCCCAGCATTTT. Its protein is CASSQGNGDQPQHF. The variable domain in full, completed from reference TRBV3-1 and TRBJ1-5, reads DTAVSQTPKYLVTQMGNDKSIKCEQNLGHDTMYWYKQDSKKFLKIMFSYNNKELIINETVPNRFSPKSPDKAHLNLHINSLELGDSAVYFCASSQGNGDQPQHFGDGTRLSIL.

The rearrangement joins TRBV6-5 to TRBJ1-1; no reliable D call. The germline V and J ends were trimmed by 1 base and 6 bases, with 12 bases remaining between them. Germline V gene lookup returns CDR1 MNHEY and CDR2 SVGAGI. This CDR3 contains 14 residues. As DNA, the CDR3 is TGTGCCAGCAGTTACTTAGGGTCCAACTCTGAAGCTTTCTTT. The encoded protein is CASSYLGSNSEAFF.

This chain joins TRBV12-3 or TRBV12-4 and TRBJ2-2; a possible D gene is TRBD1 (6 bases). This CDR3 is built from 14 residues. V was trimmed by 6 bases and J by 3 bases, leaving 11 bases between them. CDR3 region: CASRYRVDTGELFF. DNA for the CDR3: TGTGCCAGCAGGTACAGGGTGGACACCGGGGAGCTGTTTTTT.

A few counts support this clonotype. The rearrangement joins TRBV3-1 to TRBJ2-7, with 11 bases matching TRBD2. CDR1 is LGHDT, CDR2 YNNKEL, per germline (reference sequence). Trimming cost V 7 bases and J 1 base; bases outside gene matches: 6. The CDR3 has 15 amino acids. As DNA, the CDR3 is TGTGCCAGCACCCCGGGACTAGCGGATTCCTACGAGCAGTACTTC. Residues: CASTPGLADSYEQYF.

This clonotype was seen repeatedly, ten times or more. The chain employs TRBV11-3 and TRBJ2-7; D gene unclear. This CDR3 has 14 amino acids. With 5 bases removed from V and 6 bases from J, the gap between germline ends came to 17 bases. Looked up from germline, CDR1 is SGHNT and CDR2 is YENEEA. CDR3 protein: CASSHRTRWGEQYF. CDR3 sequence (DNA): TGTGCCAGCAGCCACCGGACCCGCTGGGGCGAGCAGTACTTC.

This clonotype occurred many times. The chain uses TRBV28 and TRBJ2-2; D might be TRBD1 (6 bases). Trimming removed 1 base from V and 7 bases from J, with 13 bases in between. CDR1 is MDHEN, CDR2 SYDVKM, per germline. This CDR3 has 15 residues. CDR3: CASSLSKAGVGELFF. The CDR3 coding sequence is TGTGCCAGCAGTTTATCGAAGGCAGGGGTCGGGGAGCTGTTTTTT.

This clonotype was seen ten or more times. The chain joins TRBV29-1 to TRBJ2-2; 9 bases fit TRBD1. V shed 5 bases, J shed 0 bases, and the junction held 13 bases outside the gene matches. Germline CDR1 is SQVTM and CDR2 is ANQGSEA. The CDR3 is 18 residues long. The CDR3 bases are TGCAGCGTTCTGGCCCCCCGGGACAGGGCCTCGAACACCGGGGAGCTGTTTTTT. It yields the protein CSVLAPRDRASNTGELFF.

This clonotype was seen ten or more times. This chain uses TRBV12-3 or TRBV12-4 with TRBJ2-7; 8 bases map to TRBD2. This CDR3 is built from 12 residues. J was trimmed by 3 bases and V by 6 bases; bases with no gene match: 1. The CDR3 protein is CASRGTSYEQYF. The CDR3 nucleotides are TGTGCCAGCAGAGGGACTAGCTACGAGCAGTACTTC.

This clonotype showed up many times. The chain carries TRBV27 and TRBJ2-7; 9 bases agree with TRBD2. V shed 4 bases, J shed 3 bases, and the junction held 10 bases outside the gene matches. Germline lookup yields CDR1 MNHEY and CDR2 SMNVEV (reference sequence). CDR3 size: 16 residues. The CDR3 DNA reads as TGTGCCAGCAGTTCTATCGGGCTAGCGGGAAACTACGAGCAGTACTTC. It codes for CASSSIGLAGNYEQYF.

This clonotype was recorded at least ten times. The CDR3 DNA is TGCGCCAGCAGTGAGTTACGAGGGGTTGAAGCTTTCTTT. Its protein product is CASSELRGVEAFF. The chain uses TRBV10-1 and TRBJ1-1; D may be TRBD1 (5 bases). This CDR3 is 13 amino acids long. Trimming shortened V by 1 base and J by 7 bases, and 10 bases separated the two germline ends. Germline CDR1 WNHNN, CDR2 SYGVQD (reference sequence).

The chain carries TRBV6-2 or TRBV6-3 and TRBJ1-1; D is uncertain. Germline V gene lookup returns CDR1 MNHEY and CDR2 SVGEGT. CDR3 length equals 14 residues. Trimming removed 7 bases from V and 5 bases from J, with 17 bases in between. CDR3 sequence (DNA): TGTGCCAGCACCCCAGTAGGCCCCGAAACTGAAGCTTTCTTT. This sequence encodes CASTPVGPETEAFF.

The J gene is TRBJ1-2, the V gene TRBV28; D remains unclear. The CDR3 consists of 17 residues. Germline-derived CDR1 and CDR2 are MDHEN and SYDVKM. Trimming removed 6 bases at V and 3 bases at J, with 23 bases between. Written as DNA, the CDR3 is TGTGCCAGCAGCTCCACGAATTGGGCCAGGTCTTACTATGGCTACACCTTC. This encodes CASSSTNWARSYYGYTF.